These 22 T cell receptor beta chains came from one sample sequenced in a study of T cell responses to AZD1222 COVID-19 vaccine. The assay was immunoSEQ multiplex PCR, and TCRdb's table has in-frame clones only and misses some. The table lists around 110,000 clones, around 94% of them singletons. Sequenced material: peripheral blood, taken on day 0 of AZD1222 vaccination. These TCRs come from an adult in good health.

V and J are TRBV10-3 and TRBJ2-1; 14 bases are a match to TRBD2. Germline V gene lookup returns CDR1 ENHRY and CDR2 SYGVKD. V was clipped by 6 bases and J by 5 bases; unmatched bases: 3. The CDR3 consists of 15 residues. The CDR3 reads CAISLTSGRDNEQFF. The CDR3 nucleotides are TGTGCCATCAGCTTGACTAGCGGGAGGGACAATGAGCAGTTCTTC.

The chain recombines TRBV7-8 with TRBJ1-1; D gene uncertain. The CDR3 extends over 9 amino acids. Trimming pared 6 bases from V and 6 bases from J, leaving 2 bases between. Germline V gene data show CDR1 as SGHVS and CDR2 as FQNEAQ. CDR3 in amino acids: CASSSEAFF. The DNA of the CDR3 is TGTGCCAGCAGTTCTGAAGCTTTCTTT. The full variable domain, its missing parts supplied by reference TRBV7-8 and TRBJ1-1, is GAGVSQSPRYKVAKRGQDVALRCDPISGHVSLFWYQQALGQGPEFLTYFQNEAQLDKSGLPSDRFFAERPEGSVSTLKIQRTQQEDSAVYLCASSSEAFFGQGTRLTVV.

The chain employs TRBV28 and TRBJ2-2, with TRBD2 identical over 9 bases. The CDR3 consists of 15 residues. V dropped 6 bases and J dropped 6; count of bases not matched to a gene: 8. CDR1 and CDR2 from the germline V gene are MDHEN and SYDVKM. This CDR3 is CASRIAGAMAGELFF. In DNA, the CDR3 is TGTGCCAGCAGAATAGCGGGGGCAATGGCCGGGGAGCTGTTTTTT.

The chain is built from TRBV19 and TRBJ1-2; tentatively, D is TRBD1 (5 bases). Trimming shortened V by 5 bases and J by 5 bases, and 15 bases separated the two germline ends. The CDR3 covers 14 residues. Germline-derived CDR1 and CDR2 are LNHDA and SQIVND (reference sequence). The CDR3 protein is CASSLLPGPYGYTF. DNA of the CDR3: TGTGCCAGTAGTCTCCTACCGGGACCTTATGGCTACACCTTC.

The chain recombines TRBV18 with TRBJ1-3; 7 positions match TRBD1. This CDR3 has 16 amino acids. Germline-derived CDR1 and CDR2 are KGHSH and LQKENI. After removal of 2 bases from V and 0 bases from J, the junction contained 4 bases not matched to a gene. The DNA for the CDR3 is TGTGCCAGCTCACCATTAGGGGGCCCCTCTGGAAACACCATATATTTT. As protein: CASSPLGGPSGNTIYF. Full variable domain (rest looked up from reference TRBV18 and TRBJ1-3): NAGVMQNPRHLVRRRGQEARLRCSPMKGHSHVYWYRQLPEEGLKFMVYLQKENIIDESGMPKERFSAEFPKEGPSILRIQQVVRGDSAAYFCASSPLGGPSGNTIYFGEGSWLTVV.

The rearrangement uses TRBV27 and TRBJ2-7; perhaps TRBD1 as D (6 bases). CDR1 is MNHEY and CDR2 is SMNVEV in the germline V gene (reference sequence). The CDR3 spans 13 residues. The V end lost 4 bases, the J end lost 6 bases, and 13 bases lay between the germline ends. The CDR3, as DNA: TGTGCCAGCAGTTATCAGGGGCCAGGCGAGCAGTACTTC. As protein: CASSYQGPGEQYF.

The rearrangement joins TRBV7-9 to TRBJ1-6; D is possibly TRBD1 (6 bases). V lost 1 base and J lost 9, with 16 bases in between. The CDR3 extends over 16 amino acids. CDR1 and CDR2 from the germline V gene are SEHNR and FQNEAQ (reference sequence). As DNA, the CDR3 is TGTGCCAGCAGCTTAGGCGGGGGGCGGCAAAGTTCACCCCTCCACTTT. It translates to CASSLGGGRQSSPLHF.

This clone has a single count. V usage is TRBV27 and J usage is TRBJ2-5, with D perhaps matching TRBD2 (5 bases). Per germline, CDR1 MNHEY and CDR2 SMNVEV (reference sequence). The germline V and J ends were trimmed by 2 bases and 7 bases, with 11 bases remaining between them. The CDR3 contains 13 residues. CDR3 sequence: CASSLVSRGTQYF. The DNA for the CDR3 is TGTGCCAGCAGTTTAGTGTCACGGGGGACCCAGTACTTC.

The table lists this clone with a count of one. V is TRBV10-3 and J is TRBJ1-2, with D unresolved. CDR1 and CDR2 from the germline V gene are ENHRY and SYGVKD. The length of the CDR3 is 15 residues. Trimming cost V 0 bases and J 2 bases, with 10 bases left between them. The CDR3 reads CAISESMEGNYGYTF. The CDR3, as DNA: TGTGCCATCAGTGAGTCGATGGAAGGGAACTATGGCTACACCTTC.

This clone showed up just once. The chain recombines TRBV27 with TRBJ1-2, with D uncertain. V was trimmed by 2 bases and J by 4 bases, leaving 17 bases between them. CDR1 and CDR2 from the germline V gene are MNHEY and SMNVEV (reference sequence). This CDR3 comprises 16 residues. The CDR3 loop reads CASSLGKRAGPYGYTF. The CDR3 nucleotides read TGTGCCAGCAGTTTAGGTAAGCGGGCAGGCCCCTATGGCTACACCTTC.

The chain has TRBV27 and TRBJ1-5, with D possibly matching TRBD1 (5 bases). This CDR3 spans 14 amino acids. Germline lookup yields CDR1 MNHEY and CDR2 SMNVEV (reference sequence). With 2 bases removed from V and 4 bases from J, the gap between germline ends came to 9 bases. The CDR3 sequence: CASSLRQGNQPQHF. The CDR3 nucleotides are TGTGCCAGCAGTTTAAGGCAGGGTAATCAGCCCCAGCATTTT.

The J gene is TRBJ2-5, the V gene TRBV5-1; D is possibly TRBD2 (6 bases). The CDR3 has 14 residues. Germline-derived CDR1 and CDR2 are SGHRS and YFSETQ. V was shortened by 0 bases and J by 7 bases, with 13 bases between the two germline ends. CDR3 DNA sequence: TGCGCCAGCAGCTTGGCGAGCTCGGAGGGGACCCAGTACTTC. Its protein product is CASSLASSEGTQYF. Variable domain in full (rest from reference TRBV5-1 and TRBJ2-5): KAGVTQTPRYLIKTRGQQVTLSCSPISGHRSVSWYQQTPGQGLQFLFEYFSETQRNKGNFPGRFSGRQFSNSRSEMNVSTLELGDSALYLCASSLASSEGTQYFGPGTRLLVL.

The chain links TRBV11-2 to TRBJ2-2; possible D gene TRBD2, 6 bases. CDR1 and CDR2 from the germline V gene are SGHAT and FQNNGV. The CDR3 extends over 15 amino acids. Trimming took off 1 base at V and 7 bases at J, with 13 bases between the two ends. For the CDR3, the DNA is TGTGCCAGCAGCTTAGCTTTGCGGGGATACGGGGAGCTGTTTTTT. This sequence encodes CASSLALRGYGELFF.

The chain joins TRBV2 to TRBJ1-4; D gene unclear. In germline, CDR1 is SNHLY, CDR2 FYNNEI. This CDR3 has 14 amino acids. V was trimmed by 3 bases and J by 9 bases, leaving 14 bases between them. The CDR3 sequence is CASSDNWVGKKLFF. The DNA for the CDR3 is TGTGCCAGCAGTGATAACTGGGTCGGCAAAAAACTGTTTTTT. Full variable domain (outside the CDR3, taken from reference TRBV2 and TRBJ1-4): EPEVTQTPSHQVTQMGQEVILRCVPISNHLYFYWYRQILGQKVEFLVSFYNNEISEKSEIFDDQFSVERPDGSNFTLKIRSTKLEDSAMYFCASSDNWVGKKLFFGSGTQLSVL.

V is TRBV7-9 and J is TRBJ2-1; D is perhaps TRBD2 (6 bases). This CDR3 is 15 amino acids long. CDR1 is SEHNR, CDR2 FQNEAQ, per germline (reference sequence). The V end lost 1 base, the J end lost 3 bases, and 10 bases lay between the germline ends. The CDR3 sequence is CASSLVAGLYNEQFF. In DNA form, the CDR3 reads TGTGCCAGCAGCTTAGTTGCGGGACTCTACAATGAGCAGTTCTTC. Filled out from reference TRBV7-9 and TRBJ2-1, the complete variable domain reads DTGVSQNPRHKITKRGQNVTFRCDPISEHNRLYWYRQTLGQGPEFLTYFQNEAQLEKSRLLSDRFSAERPKGSFSTLEIQRTEQGDSAMYLCASSLVAGLYNEQFFGPGTRLTVL.

V is TRBV30 and J is TRBJ1-1, with D tentatively TRBD1 (5 bases). The V and J ends lost 2 bases and 8 bases respectively, with 18 bases between them. This CDR3 region has 14 residues. Germline assignment: CDR1 GTSNPN and CDR2 SVGIG (reference sequence). The CDR3 reads CAWSYLPSTVEAFF. As DNA, the CDR3 is TGTGCCTGGAGTTATCTCCCATCGACAGTCGAAGCTTTCTTT.

The CDR3 region has the DNA TGTGCCAGCAGCTTCCCTAGCGGGTGGGATACGCAGTATTTT. This gives the protein CASSFPSGWDTQYF. The rearrangement uses TRBV11-2 and TRBJ2-3, with 8 bases fitting TRBD2. The CDR3 sequence is 14 residues long. Trimming took 3 bases from V and 6 from J; bases not matched to a gene: 5. The germline gives CDR1 SGHAT, CDR2 FQNNGV.

This clone has a single count. This rearrangement joins TRBV19 to TRBJ2-3; D is undetermined. The CDR3 covers 14 residues. V was pared by 2 bases and J by 4 bases, with 10 bases between. Germline lookup yields CDR1 LNHDA and CDR2 SQIVND (reference sequence). The CDR3 loop reads CASSISSRADTQYF. For the CDR3, the DNA is TGTGCCAGTAGTATATCCTCTAGGGCAGATACGCAGTATTTT.

The chain combines TRBV29-1 with TRBJ2-2; 9 positions match TRBD2. V shed 6 bases and J 1 base; nucleotides not matched to a gene: 3. The V gene's germline CDR1 is SQVTM and CDR2 ANQGSEA. This CDR3 is 14 amino acids long. The CDR3 DNA reads TGCAGCGTGGCGGGGGGGCAGAACACCGGGGAGCTGTTTTTT. It is translated as CSVAGGQNTGELFF.

This sequence joins TRBV27 and TRBJ1-1, with D unclear. The CDR3 extends over 14 amino acids. Trimming stripped 3 bases from V and 8 bases from J, with 16 bases between. CDR1 and CDR2 (germline): MNHEY, SMNVEV (reference sequence). The CDR3 spells CASSLRVAEHEAFF. CDR3 DNA sequence: TGTGCCAGCAGTTTGAGGGTGGCAGAGCACGAAGCTTTCTTT.

The rearrangement uses TRBV10-2 and TRBJ2-1; 11 positions match TRBD2. This CDR3 has 16 amino acids. V gave up 5 bases and J gave up 8 bases; unmatched junction bases: 11. Per the germline V gene, CDR1 is WSHSY and CDR2 is SAAADI. CDR3 nucleotides: TGCGCCAGCAGTCGAATTCTAGCGGGAGGCTCCGATGAGCAGTTCTTC. It specifies CASSRILAGGSDEQFF.

This rearrangement joins TRBV28 to TRBJ2-1; 9 bases are shared with TRBD2. The CDR3 is 17 amino acids. V lost 6 bases to trimming and J lost 0 bases; unmatched junction nucleotides: 9. The germline V gene has CDR1 MDHEN and CDR2 SYDVKM. The chain's CDR3 is CASRDLAGRSSYNEQFF. The CDR3 DNA reads TGTGCCAGCAGGGATCTAGCGGGAAGAAGCTCCTACAATGAGCAGTTCTTC.